This TCR beta chain appears in the sequencing data of a study of OX40 agonist ivuxolimab in advanced cancers. The overall study: The group had a mean age of around 60 years, ranged from roughly 23 to 90, and was roughly 83% male.

Data came from immunoSEQ multiplex PCR; TCRdb stores just in-frame clones and leaves some out. The table includes tens of thousands of clones, approximately 90% detected once. CDR3 length: 15 residues. Germline V lookup: CDR1 SNHLY, CDR2 FYNNEI. V was shortened by 6 bases and J by 0 bases, with 11 bases between the two germline ends. This receptor was identified in an adult with an advanced solid tumor such as melanoma, head and neck, liver or kidney cancer. The input for sequencing was CD4+ or CD8+ T cells sorted from blood, taken in a trial of the OX40 agonist ivuxolimab. The chain links TRBV2 to TRBJ1-4; the D is unclear. The CDR3 is CASSLQVATNEKLFF. The CDR3 coding sequence is TGTGCCAGCAGCCTTCAAGTTGCAACTAATGAAAAACTGTTTTTT. Complete variable domain (other parts from reference TRBV2 and TRBJ1-4): EPEVTQTPSHQVTQMGQEVILRCVPISNHLYFYWYRQILGQKVEFLVSFYNNEISEKSEIFDDQFSVERPDGSNFTLKIRSTKLEDSAMYFCASSLQVATNEKLFFGSGTQLSVL.